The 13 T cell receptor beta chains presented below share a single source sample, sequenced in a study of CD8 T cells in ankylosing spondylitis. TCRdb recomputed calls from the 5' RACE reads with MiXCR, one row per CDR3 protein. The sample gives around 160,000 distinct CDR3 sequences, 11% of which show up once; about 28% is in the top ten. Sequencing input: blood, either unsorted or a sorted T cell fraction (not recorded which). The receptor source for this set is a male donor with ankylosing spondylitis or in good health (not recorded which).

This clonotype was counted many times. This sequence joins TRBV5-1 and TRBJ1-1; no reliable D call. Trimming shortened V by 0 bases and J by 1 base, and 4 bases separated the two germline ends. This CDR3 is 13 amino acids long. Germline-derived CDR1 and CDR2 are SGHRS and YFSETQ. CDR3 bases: TGCGCCAGCAGCTTGGACACGAACACTGAAGCTTTCTTT. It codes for CASSLDTNTEAFF.

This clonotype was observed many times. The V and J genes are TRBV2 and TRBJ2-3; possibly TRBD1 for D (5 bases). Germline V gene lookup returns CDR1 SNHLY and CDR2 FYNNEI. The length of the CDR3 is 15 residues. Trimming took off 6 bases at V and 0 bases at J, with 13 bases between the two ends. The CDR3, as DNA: TGTGCCAGCAGCCCCGGTGACAGCAGCACAGATACGCAGTATTTT. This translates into CASSPGDSSTDTQYF.

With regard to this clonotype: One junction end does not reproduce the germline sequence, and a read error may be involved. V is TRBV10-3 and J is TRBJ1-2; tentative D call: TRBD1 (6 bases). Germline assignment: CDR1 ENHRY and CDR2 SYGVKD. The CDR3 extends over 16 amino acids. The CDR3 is CAISERQKGSTGRDSF. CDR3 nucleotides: TGTGCCATCAGTGAAAGGCAGAAGGGGAGTACAGGGAGAGACTCCTTC.

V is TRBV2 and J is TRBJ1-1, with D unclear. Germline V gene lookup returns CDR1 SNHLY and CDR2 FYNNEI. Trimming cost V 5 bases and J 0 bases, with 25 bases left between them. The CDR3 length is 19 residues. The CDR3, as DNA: TGTGCCAGCAGTTTAATCCCTGTGTTGGTGTCGATTATGAACACTGAAGCTTTCTTT. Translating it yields CASSLIPVLVSIMNTEAFF. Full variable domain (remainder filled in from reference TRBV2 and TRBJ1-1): EPEVTQTPSHQVTQMGQEVILRCVPISNHLYFYWYRQILGQKVEFLVSFYNNEISEKSEIFDDQFSVERPDGSNFTLKIRSTKLEDSAMYFCASSLIPVLVSIMNTEAFFGQGTRLTVV.

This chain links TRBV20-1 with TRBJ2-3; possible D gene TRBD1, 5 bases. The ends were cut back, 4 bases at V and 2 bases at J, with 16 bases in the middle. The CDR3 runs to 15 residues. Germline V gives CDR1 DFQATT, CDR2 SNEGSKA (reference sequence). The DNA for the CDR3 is TGCAGTGCTACCTATGGGATAGGGGTCACAGATACGCAGTATTTT. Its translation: CSATYGIGVTDTQYF.

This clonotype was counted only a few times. DNA of the CDR3: TGTGCCAGCAGCTCGCCCGGGGGCACTGAAGCTTTCTTT. Amino acids: CASSSPGGTEAFF. V and J are TRBV5-4 and TRBJ1-1; possible D gene TRBD1, 5 bases. The CDR3 spans 13 residues. Germline V gene sequence: CDR1 SGHNT, CDR2 YYREEE (reference sequence). The ends were cut back, 3 bases at V and 4 bases at J, with 10 bases in the middle.

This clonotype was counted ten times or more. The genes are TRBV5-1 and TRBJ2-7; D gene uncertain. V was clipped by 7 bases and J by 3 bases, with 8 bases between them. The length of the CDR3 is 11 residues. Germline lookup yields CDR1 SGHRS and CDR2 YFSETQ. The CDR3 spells CASLFHYEQYF. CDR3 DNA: TGCGCCAGCCTCTTTCACTACGAGCAGTACTTC.

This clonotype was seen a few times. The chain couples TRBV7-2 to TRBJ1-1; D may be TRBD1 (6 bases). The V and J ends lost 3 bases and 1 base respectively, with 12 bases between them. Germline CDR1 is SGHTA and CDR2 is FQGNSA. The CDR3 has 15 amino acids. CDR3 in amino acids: CASSLSSDRNTEAFF. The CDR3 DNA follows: TGTGCCAGCAGCTTGAGCTCGGACAGGAACACTGAAGCTTTCTTT.

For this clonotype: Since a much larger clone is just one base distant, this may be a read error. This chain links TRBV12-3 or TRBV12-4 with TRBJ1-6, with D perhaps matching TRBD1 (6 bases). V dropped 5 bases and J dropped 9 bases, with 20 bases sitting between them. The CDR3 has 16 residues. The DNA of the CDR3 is TGTGCCAGCAGTAAGGGCGGGGGCAGGAGTCGTTCACCCCTCCACTTT. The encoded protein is CASSKGGGRSRSPLHF.

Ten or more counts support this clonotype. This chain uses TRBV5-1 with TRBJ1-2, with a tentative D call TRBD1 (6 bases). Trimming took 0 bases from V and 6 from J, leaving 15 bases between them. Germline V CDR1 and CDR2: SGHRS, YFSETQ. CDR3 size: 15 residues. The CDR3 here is CASSLVRGAGDGYTF. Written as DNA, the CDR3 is TGCGCCAGCAGCTTGGTCCGGGGTGCAGGGGATGGCTACACCTTC.

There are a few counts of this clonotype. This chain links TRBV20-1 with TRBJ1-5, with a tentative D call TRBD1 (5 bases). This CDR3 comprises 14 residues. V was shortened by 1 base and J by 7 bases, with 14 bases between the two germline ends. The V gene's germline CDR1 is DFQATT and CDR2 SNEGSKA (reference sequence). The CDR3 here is CSARAGAQRQPQHF. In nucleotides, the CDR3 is TGCAGTGCTAGAGCCGGGGCACAGCGCCAGCCCCAGCATTTT.

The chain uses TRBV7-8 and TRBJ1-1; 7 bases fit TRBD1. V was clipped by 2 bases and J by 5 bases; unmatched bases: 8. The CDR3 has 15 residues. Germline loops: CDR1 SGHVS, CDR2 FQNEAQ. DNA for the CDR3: TGTGCCAGCAGCTTAACCACAGGGGTAAGGACTGAAGCTTTCTTT. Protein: CASSLTTGVRTEAFF.

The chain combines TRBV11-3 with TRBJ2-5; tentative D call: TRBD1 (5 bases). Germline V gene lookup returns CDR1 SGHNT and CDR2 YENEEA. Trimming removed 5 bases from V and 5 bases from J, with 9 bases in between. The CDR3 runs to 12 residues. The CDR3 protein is CASSGRGETQYF. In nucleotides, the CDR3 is TGTGCCAGCAGCGGAAGGGGTGAGACCCAGTACTTC.